A single sample is the source of the 16 T cell receptor beta chains below, sequenced in a study of control samples from healthy donors and cancer patients. Sequencing used immunoSEQ multiplex PCR; TCRdb keeps in-frame clones, though not all of them. The table lists about 110,000 clones, just under 85% of them singletons. Input material: blood. These receptors all come from a man aged 18 to 29 in good health.

The chain couples TRBV19 to TRBJ1-1; D gene uncertain. Trimming shortened V by 3 bases and J by 4 bases, and 6 bases separated the two germline ends. Germline V gene sequence: CDR1 LNHDA, CDR2 SQIVND (reference sequence). This CDR3 is 12 amino acids long. CDR3 loop: CASSMGGTEAFF. The CDR3 region has the DNA TGTGCCAGTAGTATGGGAGGCACTGAAGCTTTCTTT.

The V and J genes are TRBV7-2 and TRBJ1-1, with 7 bases fitting TRBD1. J was trimmed by 1 base and V by 5 bases; bases with no gene match: 1. The length of the CDR3 is 13 residues. The germline V gene has CDR1 SGHTA and CDR2 FQGNSA. Written as DNA, the CDR3 is TGTGCCAGCAGCGGGACAGCGAACACTGAAGCTTTCTTT. Its protein product is CASSGTANTEAFF.

The chain links TRBV23-1 to TRBJ1-5, with TRBD1 identical over 7 bases. TRBV23-1 is labeled an ORF, and its function is uncertain. This CDR3 region has 17 residues. V was pared by 3 bases and J by 0 bases, with 8 bases of the junction left unmatched. This CDR3 is CASSHPTGDLSNQPQHF. CDR3 nucleotides: TGCGCCAGCAGTCATCCTACAGGGGACCTTAGCAATCAGCCCCAGCATTTT.

The chain has TRBV9 and TRBJ1-4; D is perhaps TRBD1 (5 bases). Trimming pared 0 bases from V and 8 bases from J, leaving 5 bases between. CDR1 SGDLS and CDR2 YYNGEE come from the germline V gene. The CDR3 contains 12 residues. The CDR3 bases are TGTGCCAGCAGCGTAGAGGGGGAAAAACTGTTTTTT. Protein product: CASSVEGEKLFF.

Concerning this clone: At one end, the junction sequence differs from germline, possibly due to a read error. The rearrangement links TRBV19 to TRBJ1-1, with a weak D call TRBD1 (5 bases). The germline V gene has CDR1 LNHDA and CDR2 SQIVND (reference sequence). The CDR3 is 13 residues long. The CDR3 DNA reads as TGTGCCAGCACCTGGGCAGGGAACGCTGAAGCTTTCTTT. Translating gives CASTWAGNAEAFF.

This clone has just a few counts. This rearrangement joins TRBV9 to TRBJ2-1, with TRBD2 matching 9 bases. Germline V lookup: CDR1 SGDLS, CDR2 YYNGEE. CDR3 length: 18 amino acids. With V trimmed by 4 bases and J by 7 bases, 18 bases remained unmatched. As DNA, the CDR3 is TGTGCCAGCAGCCTGAGGAGTATGGGCGGGGGGGCCGAAAATGAGCAGTTCTTC. This gives the protein CASSLRSMGGGAENEQFF.

The chain's CDR3 is CASSLVETQYF. The CDR3, as DNA: TGTGCCAGCAGCTTAGTAGAGACCCAGTACTTC. The chain joins TRBV7-9 to TRBJ2-5; D remains ambiguous. The V gene lost 1 base and the J gene lost 4 bases, with 1 base spanning the gap. The germline CDR1 and CDR2 sequences are SEHNR and FQNEAQ (reference sequence). The CDR3 is 11 residues long.

The V gene is TRBV19, the J gene TRBJ2-7, with TRBD2 as a possible D gene (6 bases). The CDR3 is 14 residues long. Germline lookup yields CDR1 LNHDA and CDR2 SQIVND (reference sequence). V was trimmed by 10 bases and J by 4 bases, leaving 20 bases between them. CDR3 sequence: CATRPVAGTYEQYF. DNA for the CDR3: TGTGCCACTAGACCCGTGGCAGGGACTTACGAGCAGTACTTC.

V is TRBV7-8 and J is TRBJ2-2, with TRBD1 identical over 9 bases. Germline loops: CDR1 SGHVS, CDR2 FQNEAQ. The V and J ends lost 1 base and 3 bases, in that order; junction bases with no gene match: 9. The CDR3 totals 18 residues. The CDR3, as DNA: TGTGCCAGCAGCTTAGTTGGGACAGGGTTAGGGGACACCGGGGAGCTGTTTTTT. This translates into CASSLVGTGLGDTGELFF.

The chain recombines TRBV5-4 with TRBJ2-1; D might be TRBD2 (5 bases). The CDR3 loop spans 15 amino acids. Looked up from germline, CDR1 is SGHNT and CDR2 is YYREEE (reference sequence). V lost 4 bases to trimming and J lost 8 bases, with 19 bases between them. The CDR3 protein is CASSRGPGPLDEQFF. For the CDR3, the DNA is TGTGCCAGCAGCCGGGGTCCCGGACCTCTGGATGAGCAGTTCTTC.

This sequence joins TRBV11-2 and TRBJ2-7; no reliable D call. There are 13 residues in the CDR3. Germline V gives CDR1 SGHAT, CDR2 FQNNGV. Trimming shortened V by 1 base and J by 4 bases, and 8 bases separated the two germline ends. CDR3 DNA sequence: TGTGCCAGCAGCTTAGGGCCAGCGTACGAGCAGTACGTC. Translating it yields CASSLGPAYEQYV.

Only a few counts were recorded for this clone. This sequence joins TRBV19 and TRBJ1-6, with D perhaps TRBD1 (6 bases). Germline V gene data show CDR1 as LNHDA and CDR2 as SQIVND (reference sequence). Trimming removed 3 bases from V and 8 bases from J, with 11 bases in between. CDR3 size: 14 residues. The CDR3 here is CASSIGTSDSPLHF. The CDR3 bases are TGTGCCAGTAGTATCGGGACATCGGATTCACCCCTCCACTTT. The entire variable domain, with the rest obtained from reference TRBV19 and TRBJ1-6, is as follows: DGGITQSPKYLFRKEGQNVTLSCEQNLNHDAMYWYRQDPGQGLRLIYYSQIVNDFQKGDIAEGYSVSREKKESFPLTVTSAQKNPTAFYLCASSIGTSDSPLHFGNGTRLTVT.

This clone occurred once. The gene calls are TRBV21-1 and TRBJ1-1; no DNA check was done on the table's D call, TRBD1. TRBV21-1 is given as a pseudogene. There are 13 residues in the CDR3. The CDR3 loop reads CASGLQGGQRAFF. For the CDR3, the DNA is TGTGCCAGCGGTCTACAGGGGGGACAGAGGGCTTTCTTT.

The gene calls are TRBV4-1 and TRBJ2-4; TRBD1 is a possible D gene (6 bases). The CDR3 length is 17 residues. CDR1 and CDR2 (germline): MGHRA, YSYEKL. The germline V and J ends were trimmed by 0 bases and 3 bases, with 15 bases remaining between them. CDR3 amino acids: CASSQERTVSGKNIQYF. Here the CDR3 DNA reads TGCGCCAGCAGCCAAGAAAGGACAGTGTCTGGCAAAAACATTCAGTACTTC.

V gene TRBV25-1 combines with J gene TRBJ2-5; TRBD2 matches 10 bases. Trimming at V came to 6 bases and at J to 9 bases, leaving 13 bases not matched to a gene. The CDR3 is made up of 15 amino acids. The V gene's germline CDR1 is MGHDK and CDR2 SYGVNS. In nucleotides, the CDR3 is TGTGCCAGCAGGGCTAGCGGGGGACAAAATAGAGCCCAGTACTTC. Its protein is CASRASGGQNRAQYF.

This clone was picked up many times. This rearrangement joins TRBV5-6 to TRBJ1-2, with 9 bases aligning to TRBD1. Germline CDR1 is SGHDT and CDR2 is YYEEEE. V was clipped by 4 bases and J by 4 bases; unmatched bases: 8. This CDR3 has 15 residues. This chain's CDR3 is CASSPRDRDSYGYTF. The CDR3, as DNA: TGTGCCAGCAGCCCCCGGGACAGGGATAGCTATGGCTACACCTTC.